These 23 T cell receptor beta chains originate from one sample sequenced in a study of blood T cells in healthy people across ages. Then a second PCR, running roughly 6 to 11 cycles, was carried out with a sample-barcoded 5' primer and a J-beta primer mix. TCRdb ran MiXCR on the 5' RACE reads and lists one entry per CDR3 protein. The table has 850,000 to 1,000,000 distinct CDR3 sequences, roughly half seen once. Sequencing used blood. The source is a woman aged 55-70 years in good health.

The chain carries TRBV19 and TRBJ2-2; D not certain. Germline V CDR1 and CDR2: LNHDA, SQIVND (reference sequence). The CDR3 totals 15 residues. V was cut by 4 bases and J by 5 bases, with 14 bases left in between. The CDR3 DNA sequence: TGTGCCAGTAGTAGGGGATGGACCGGGACCGGGGAGCTGTTTTTT. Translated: CASSRGWTGTGELFF.

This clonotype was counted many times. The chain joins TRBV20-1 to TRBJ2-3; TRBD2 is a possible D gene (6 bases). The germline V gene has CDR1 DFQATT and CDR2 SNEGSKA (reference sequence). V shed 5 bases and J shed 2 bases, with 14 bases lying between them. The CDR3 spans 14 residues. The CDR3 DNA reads TGCAGTGCTTCCCCTAGCGAGACCACAGATACGCAGTATTTT. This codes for CSASPSETTDTQYF.

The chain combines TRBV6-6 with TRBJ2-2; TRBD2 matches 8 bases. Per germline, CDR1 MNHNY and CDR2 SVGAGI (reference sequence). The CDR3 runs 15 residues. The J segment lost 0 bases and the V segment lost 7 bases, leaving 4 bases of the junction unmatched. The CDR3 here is CASTREGTNTGELFF. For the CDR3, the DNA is TGTGCCAGCACCCGGGAGGGTACGAACACCGGGGAGCTGTTTTTT.

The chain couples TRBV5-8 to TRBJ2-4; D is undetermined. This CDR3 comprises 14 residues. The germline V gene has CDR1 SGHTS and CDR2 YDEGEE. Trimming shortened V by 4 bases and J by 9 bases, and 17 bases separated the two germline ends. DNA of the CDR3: TGTGCCAGCAGCCAACACTCCATCCAAAGCATTCAGTACTTC. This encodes CASSQHSIQSIQYF.

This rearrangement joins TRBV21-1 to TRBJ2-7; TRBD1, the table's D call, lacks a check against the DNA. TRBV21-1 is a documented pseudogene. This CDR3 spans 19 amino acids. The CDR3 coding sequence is TGTGCCAGCGCGGAAGAATCGGGACCGGGGAGGCTCTTGGGGGGAGAGCAGTACTTC. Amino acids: CASAEESGPGRLLGGEQYF.

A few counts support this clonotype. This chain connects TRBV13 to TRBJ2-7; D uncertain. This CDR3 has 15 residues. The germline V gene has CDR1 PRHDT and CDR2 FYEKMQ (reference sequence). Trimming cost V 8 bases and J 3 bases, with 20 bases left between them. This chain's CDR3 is CASQNSYGPSYEQYF. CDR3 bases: TGTGCCAGCCAAAATTCCTACGGACCGAGCTACGAGCAGTACTTC.

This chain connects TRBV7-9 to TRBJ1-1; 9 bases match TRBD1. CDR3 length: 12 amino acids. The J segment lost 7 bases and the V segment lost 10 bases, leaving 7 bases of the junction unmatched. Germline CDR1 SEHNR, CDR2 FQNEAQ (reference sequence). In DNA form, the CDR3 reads TGTGCCACCCCAAGGACAGGGGTTGAAGCTTTCTTT. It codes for CATPRTGVEAFF.

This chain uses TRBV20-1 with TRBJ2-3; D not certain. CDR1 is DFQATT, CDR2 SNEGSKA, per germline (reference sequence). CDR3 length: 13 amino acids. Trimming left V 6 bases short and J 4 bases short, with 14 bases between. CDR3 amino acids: CSALAPWADTQYF. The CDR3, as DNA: TGCAGTGCCCTCGCCCCTTGGGCAGATACGCAGTATTTT.

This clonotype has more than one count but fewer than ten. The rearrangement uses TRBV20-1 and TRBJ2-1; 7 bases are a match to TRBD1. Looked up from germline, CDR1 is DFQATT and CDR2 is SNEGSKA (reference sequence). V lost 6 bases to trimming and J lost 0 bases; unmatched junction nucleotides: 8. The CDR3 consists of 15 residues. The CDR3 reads CSANEGASSYNEQFF. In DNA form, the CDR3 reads TGCAGTGCCAATGAGGGGGCTAGCTCCTACAATGAGCAGTTCTTC.

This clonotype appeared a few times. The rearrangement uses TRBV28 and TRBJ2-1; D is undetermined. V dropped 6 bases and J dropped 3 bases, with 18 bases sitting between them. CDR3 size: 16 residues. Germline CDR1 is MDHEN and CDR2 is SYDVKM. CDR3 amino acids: CASSSLQGIYYNEQFF. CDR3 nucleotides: TGTGCCAGCAGCTCGCTCCAAGGAATTTACTACAATGAGCAGTTCTTC.

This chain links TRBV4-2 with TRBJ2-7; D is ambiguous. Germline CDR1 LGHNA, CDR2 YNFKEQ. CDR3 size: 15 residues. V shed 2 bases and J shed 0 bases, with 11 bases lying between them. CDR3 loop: CASSQLLDASYEQYF. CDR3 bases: TGTGCCAGCAGCCAATTGTTAGACGCCTCCTACGAGCAGTACTTC.

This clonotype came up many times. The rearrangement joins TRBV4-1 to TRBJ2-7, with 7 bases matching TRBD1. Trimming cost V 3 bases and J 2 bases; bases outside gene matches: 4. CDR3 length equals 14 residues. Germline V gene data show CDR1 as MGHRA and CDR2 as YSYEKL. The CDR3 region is CASSQGQSTYEQYF. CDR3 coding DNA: TGCGCCAGCAGCCAGGGACAGTCCACCTACGAGCAGTACTTC.

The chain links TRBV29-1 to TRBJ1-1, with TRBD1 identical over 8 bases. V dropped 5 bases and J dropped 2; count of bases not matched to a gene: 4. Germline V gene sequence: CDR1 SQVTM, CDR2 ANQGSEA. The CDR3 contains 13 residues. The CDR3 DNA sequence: TGCAGCGTTCAGGGGGCACACAACACTGAAGCTTTCTTT. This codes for CSVQGAHNTEAFF.

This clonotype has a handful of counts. The CDR3 nucleotides are TGCGCCAGCAGCTTGGAAGGGAGCGACACCGGGGAGCTGTTTTTT. Its translation: CASSLEGSDTGELFF. The rearrangement uses TRBV5-1 and TRBJ2-2; D perhaps matches TRBD2 (5 bases). The germline V gene has CDR1 SGHRS and CDR2 YFSETQ. V was trimmed by 0 bases and J by 3 bases, leaving 9 bases between them. CDR3 length equals 15 residues. Drawing the rest from reference TRBV5-1 and TRBJ2-2, the complete variable domain is KAGVTQTPRYLIKTRGQQVTLSCSPISGHRSVSWYQQTPGQGLQFLFEYFSETQRNKGNFPGRFSGRQFSNSRSEMNVSTLELGDSALYLCASSLEGSDTGELFFGEGSRLTVL.

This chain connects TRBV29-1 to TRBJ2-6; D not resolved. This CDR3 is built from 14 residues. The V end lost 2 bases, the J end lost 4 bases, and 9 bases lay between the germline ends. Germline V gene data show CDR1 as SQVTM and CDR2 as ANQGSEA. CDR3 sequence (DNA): TGCAGCGTTGAATTATTTACGGGGGCCAACGTCCTGACTTTC. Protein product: CSVELFTGANVLTF.

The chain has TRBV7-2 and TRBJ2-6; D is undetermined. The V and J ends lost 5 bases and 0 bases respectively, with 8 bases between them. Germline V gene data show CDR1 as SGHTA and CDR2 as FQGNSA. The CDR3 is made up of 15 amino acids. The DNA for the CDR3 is TGTGCCAGCAGCCCGACCAGCTCTGGGGCCAACGTCCTGACTTTC. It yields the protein CASSPTSSGANVLTF.

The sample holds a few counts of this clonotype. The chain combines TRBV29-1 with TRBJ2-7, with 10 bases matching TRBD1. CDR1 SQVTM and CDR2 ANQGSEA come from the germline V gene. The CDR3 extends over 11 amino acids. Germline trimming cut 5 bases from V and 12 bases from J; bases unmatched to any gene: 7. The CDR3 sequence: CSVRGGTGVYF. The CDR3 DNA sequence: TGCAGCGTTCGGGGGGGGACAGGGGTGTACTTC.

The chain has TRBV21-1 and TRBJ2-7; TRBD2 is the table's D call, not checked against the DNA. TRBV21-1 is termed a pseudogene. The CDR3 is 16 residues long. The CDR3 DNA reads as TGTGCCAGCAGCGCCCAGAGAAGTAGCCCTTCCTACGAGCAGTACTTC. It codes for CASSAQRSSPSYEQYF.

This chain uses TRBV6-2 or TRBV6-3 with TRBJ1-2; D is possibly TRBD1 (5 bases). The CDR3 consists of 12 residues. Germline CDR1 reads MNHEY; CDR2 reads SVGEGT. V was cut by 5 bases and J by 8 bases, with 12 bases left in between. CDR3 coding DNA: TGTGCCAGCAGTCAGGGATCGAGGGGCTACACCTTC. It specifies CASSQGSRGYTF.

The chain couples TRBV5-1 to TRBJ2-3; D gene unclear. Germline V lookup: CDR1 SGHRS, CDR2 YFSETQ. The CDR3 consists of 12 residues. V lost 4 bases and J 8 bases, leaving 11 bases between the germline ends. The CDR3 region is CASSTPRGTQYF. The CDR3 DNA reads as TGCGCCAGCAGCACCCCTAGAGGTACGCAGTATTTT.

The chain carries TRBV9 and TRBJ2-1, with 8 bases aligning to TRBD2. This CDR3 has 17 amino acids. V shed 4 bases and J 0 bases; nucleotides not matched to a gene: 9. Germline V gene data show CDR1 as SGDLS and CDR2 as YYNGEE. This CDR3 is CASSHGEREISYNEQFF. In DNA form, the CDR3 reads TGTGCCAGCAGCCATGGGGAGCGGGAGATCTCCTACAATGAGCAGTTCTTC.

CDR3 coding DNA: TGTGCCAGCGGGGAGGGGGCAGAGGAGCAGTACTTC. Translating it yields CASGEGAEEQYF. The chain couples TRBV6-5 to TRBJ2-4; D may correspond to TRBD1 or TRBD2 (7 bases each). The CDR3 loop spans 12 amino acids. Deletions cut 8 bases from V and 13 bases from J, with 18 bases between. The germline V gene has CDR1 MNHEY and CDR2 SVGAGI.

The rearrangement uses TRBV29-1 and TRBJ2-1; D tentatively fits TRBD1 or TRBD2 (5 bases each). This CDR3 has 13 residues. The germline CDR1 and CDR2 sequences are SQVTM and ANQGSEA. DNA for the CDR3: TGCAGTGTTACCGGGACGGCATACAATGAGCAGTTCTTC. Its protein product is CSVTGTAYNEQFF.